These 27 T cell receptor beta chains were all obtained from the same sample, sequenced in a study of Graves' ophthalmopathy and Graves' hyperthyroidism. RNA transcripts provided the template for amplifying TCR beta CDR3 regions. HTBI-primed RT-PCR formed the first round, and a multiplex PCR formed the second. In TCRdb, the multiplex PCR reads were re-called with MiXCR into one record per CDR3 protein. The repertoire holds about 590,000 distinct CDR3 sequences, with less than 40% as singletons. Sequencing was done on a sample of peripheral blood or thyroid tissue (not recorded which). These receptors all come from an adult man with Graves' hyperthyroidism.

The rearrangement joins TRBV19 to TRBJ2-3; D unresolved. Trimming removed 3 bases at V and 1 base at J, with 17 bases between. The CDR3 sequence is 17 residues long. Germline V gene lookup returns CDR1 LNHDA and CDR2 SQIVND (reference sequence). CDR3 sequence (DNA): TGTGCCAGTAGTATCTCTGGAGCGAGTAGAGGCACAGATACGCAGTATTTT. Translated, it gives CASSISGASRGTDTQYF. Complete variable domain (other parts from reference TRBV19 and TRBJ2-3): DGGITQSPKYLFRKEGQNVTLSCEQNLNHDAMYWYRQDPGQGLRLIYYSQIVNDFQKGDIAEGYSVSREKKESFPLTVTSAQKNPTAFYLCASSISGASRGTDTQYFGPGTRLTVL.

This clonotype has ten or more counts. The chain uses TRBV7-3 and TRBJ2-2, with 8 bases fitting TRBD1. From germline, CDR1 is SGHTA and CDR2 FQGTGA. J lost 5 bases, V lost 1 base, and 6 bases had no gene match. The CDR3 runs 16 residues. For the CDR3, the DNA is TGTGCCAGCAGCTTAATGACAGGGGTTGGGACCGGGGAGCTGTTTTTT. This codes for CASSLMTGVGTGELFF. Based on the CDR3 plus reference TRBV7-3 and TRBJ2-2, the full variable domain is GAGVSQTPSNKVTEKGKYVELRCDPISGHTALYWYRQSLGQGPEFLIYFQGTGAADDSGLPNDRFFAVRPEGSVSTLKIQRTERGDSAVYLCASSLMTGVGTGELFFGEGSRLTVL.

The chain uses TRBV6-5 and TRBJ1-6, with D possibly TRBD1 on 5 matching bases. Germline CDR1 reads MNHEY; CDR2 reads SVGAGI. V dropped 0 bases and J dropped 4 bases, with 10 bases sitting between them. The CDR3 is 16 residues long. The CDR3, as DNA: TGTGCCAGCAGTTACTCCCAGGGTGGATATAATTCACCCCTCCACTTT. Encoded protein: CASSYSQGGYNSPLHF.

The chain is built from TRBV12-3 or TRBV12-4 and TRBJ1-1; no clear D. V lost 4 bases and J lost 4, with 10 bases in between. The CDR3 is 13 amino acids. In DNA form, the CDR3 reads TGTGCCAGCAGTTCCCCAGCCCCCACTGAAGCTTTCTTT. Amino acids: CASSSPAPTEAFF.

This clonotype has only a few counts. The gene calls are TRBV5-4 and TRBJ2-2; 9 nucleotides line up with TRBD2. The ends lost 2 bases at V and 7 bases at J; junction bases unmatched: 3. Per the germline V gene, CDR1 is SGHNT and CDR2 is YYREEE (reference sequence). This CDR3 is 14 amino acids long. In DNA form, the CDR3 reads TGTGCCAGCAGCTTTAGCGGGGGAGGCGGGGAGCTGTTTTTT. Its protein is CASSFSGGGGELFF.

With respect to this clonotype: This could be a read error, since a much larger clone is one nucleotide away. The conserved closing phenylalanine or tryptophan is absent in this CDR3, likely reflecting a read error. The gene calls are TRBV6-2 or TRBV6-3 and TRBJ1-1; D unresolved. This CDR3 contains 14 residues. In germline, CDR1 is MNHEY, CDR2 SVGEGT. V lost 2 bases to trimming and J lost 0 bases, with 7 bases between them. CDR3 residues: CASSYLRVNTEAFL. The CDR3 DNA reads as TGTGCCAGCAGTTACCTTCGGGTGAACACTGAAGCTTTCCTT.

This clonotype was seen a few times. The genes are TRBV3-1 and TRBJ2-7; 7 positions match TRBD1. The J segment lost 4 bases and the V segment lost 0 bases, leaving 6 bases of the junction unmatched. CDR3 size: 15 residues. The germline V gene encodes CDR1 LGHDT and CDR2 YNNKEL (reference sequence). The DNA of the CDR3 is TGTGCCAGCAGCCAAGATTGGGACAGTGAGTACGAGCAGTACTTC. Protein: CASSQDWDSEYEQYF.

This rearrangement joins TRBV7-2 to TRBJ2-5, with D possibly TRBD1 on 8 matching bases. Trimming removed 1 base at V and 11 bases at J, with 20 bases between. The CDR3 runs 15 residues. Looked up from germline, CDR1 is SGHTA and CDR2 is FQGNSA. The CDR3 DNA reads as TGTGCCAGCAGCTTAGATGGACAGGGCGGGGGTGAGCAGTACTTC. Its translation is CASSLDGQGGGEQYF. Full variable domain (missing parts from reference TRBV7-2 and TRBJ2-5): GAGVSQSPSNKVTEKGKDVELRCDPISGHTALYWYRQSLGQGLEFLIYFQGNSAPDKSGLPSDRFSAERTGGSVSTLTIQRTQQEDSAVYLCASSLDGQGGGEQYFGPGTRLLVL.

This clonotype has a handful of counts. The CDR3 nucleotides are TGTGCCAGCAGCACTACTTTTGGGACAGGGAGCAATCAGCCCCAGCATTTT. Translating gives CASSTTFGTGSNQPQHF. The rearrangement links TRBV12-3 or TRBV12-4 to TRBJ1-5; 9 nucleotides align to TRBD1. The V gene end was trimmed by 6 bases and the J gene end by 1 base; junction bases not matched to a gene: 10. The CDR3 loop spans 17 amino acids.

This clonotype was observed at least ten times. This chain joins TRBV28 and TRBJ2-5; 7 nucleotides line up with TRBD1. V trimming: 4 bases; J trimming: 4 bases; junction bases outside the gene matches: 3. This CDR3 comprises 13 residues. Germline assignment: CDR1 MDHEN and CDR2 SYDVKM. The CDR3 sequence is CASSSWTGETQYF. CDR3 sequence (DNA): TGTGCCAGCAGTTCTTGGACAGGAGAGACCCAGTACTTC.

The chain combines TRBV7-9 with TRBJ2-5; 12 bases match TRBD2. CDR3 size: 16 residues. CDR1 and CDR2 from the germline V gene are SEHNR and FQNEAQ (reference sequence). With 5 bases clipped from V and 2 bases from J, the junction kept 6 bases outside the gene matches. The CDR3 is CASSKQGLAGQETQYF. The CDR3 region has the DNA TGTGCCAGCAGCAAACAAGGACTAGCGGGACAAGAGACCCAGTACTTC.

The CDR3 region is CASSQEGPGPHSAEKLFF. CDR3 nucleotide sequence: TGTGCCAGCAGCCAAGAAGGTCCGGGGCCTCACTCAGCTGAAAAACTGTTTTTT. J is TRBJ1-4 and V is TRBV3-1; tentative D call: TRBD1 (5 bases). This CDR3 has 18 residues. Germline V gives CDR1 LGHDT, CDR2 YNNKEL (reference sequence). V lost 0 bases and J 7 bases, leaving 21 bases between the germline ends. Looking up the rest from reference TRBV3-1 and TRBJ1-4 gives the full variable domain: DTAVSQTPKYLVTQMGNDKSIKCEQNLGHDTMYWYKQDSKKFLKIMFSYNNKELIINETVPNRFSPKSPDKAHLNLHINSLELGDSAVYFCASSQEGPGPHSAEKLFFGSGTQLSVL.

The sample holds many counts of this clonotype. V is TRBV10-3 and J is TRBJ2-5; 12 nucleotides agree with TRBD2. The CDR3 extends over 15 amino acids. Germline CDR1 reads ENHRY; CDR2 reads SYGVKD. Trimming removed 2 bases from V and 5 bases from J; junction bases left unmatched: 3. The CDR3, as DNA: TGTGCCATCAGTGAGCCGACTAGCGGGGGCGAGACCCAGTACTTC. This codes for CAISEPTSGGETQYF.

This clonotype was picked up many times. This sequence joins TRBV7-9 and TRBJ1-1; 8 bases agree with TRBD1. This CDR3 has 19 amino acids. Per the germline V gene, CDR1 is SEHNR and CDR2 is FQNEAQ (reference sequence). Trimming took 5 bases from V and 7 from J; bases not matched to a gene: 24. The CDR3 loop reads CASSERFGTGLSNTGEAFF. The CDR3 nucleotides read TGTGCCAGCAGCGAACGCTTCGGGACAGGACTTTCGAACACCGGTGAAGCTTTCTTT.

The sample holds many counts of this clonotype. This sequence joins TRBV7-9 and TRBJ1-1; D gene uncertain. Trimming took off 1 base at V and 1 base at J, with 10 bases between the two ends. From germline, CDR1 is SEHNR and CDR2 FQNEAQ (reference sequence). This CDR3 comprises 15 residues. The CDR3 nucleotides are TGTGCCAGCAGCTTAGTTCAAGGTCAGAACACTGAAGCTTTCTTT. It is translated as CASSLVQGQNTEAFF.

This clonotype was counted only a few times. This chain links TRBV6-5 with TRBJ1-1, with D maybe TRBD1 (5 bases). Germline lookup yields CDR1 MNHEY and CDR2 SVGAGI. The V end was cut by 3 bases, the J end by 1 base, with 9 bases between. This CDR3 region has 14 residues. This CDR3 is CASSYKGSNTEAFF. The CDR3 DNA reads as TGTGCCAGCAGTTATAAGGGGTCGAACACTGAAGCTTTCTTT.

As for this clonotype: One junction end disagrees with the germline gene, perhaps due to a read error. The V and J genes are TRBV7-3 and TRBJ1-4; 10 bases match TRBD1. The CDR3 has 17 amino acids. Germline values: CDR1 SGHTA, CDR2 FQGTGA. CDR3 loop: CASSQLTGGLSNEQLFF. CDR3 DNA sequence: TGTGCCAGCAGCCAACTGACAGGGGGCCTGTCTAATGAACAACTGTTTTTT. Filled out from reference TRBV7-3 and TRBJ1-4, the complete variable domain reads GAGVSQTPSNKVTEKGKYVELRCDPISGHTALYWYRQSLGQGPEFLIYFQGTGAADDSGLPNDRFFAVRPEGSVSTLKIQRTERGDSAVYLCASSQLTGGLSNEQLFFGSGTQLSVL.

A few counts support this clonotype. The V call is TRBV7-6, the J call TRBJ1-6; 12 positions match TRBD1. The CDR3 sequence is 15 residues long. Germline V gene data show CDR1 as SGHVS and CDR2 as FNYEAQ. After removal of 7 bases from V and 6 bases from J, the junction contained 4 bases not matched to a gene. CDR3 sequence: CASTRDRGPNSPLHF. DNA of the CDR3: TGTGCCAGCACCCGGGACAGGGGGCCTAATTCACCCCTCCACTTT.

The V call is TRBV15, the J call TRBJ2-6; 9 bases map to TRBD1. The CDR3 loop spans 16 amino acids. V dropped 7 bases and J dropped 0; count of bases not matched to a gene: 4. Germline V gene data show CDR1 as LNHNV and CDR2 as YYDKDF (reference sequence). CDR3 bases: TGTGCCACCACCACAGGGGGCGGCTCTGGGGCCAACGTCCTGACTTTC. This translates into CATTTGGGSGANVLTF. Full variable domain (missing parts from reference TRBV15 and TRBJ2-6): DAMVIQNPRYQVTQFGKPVTLSCSQTLNHNVMYWYQQKSSQAPKLLFHYYDKDFNNEADTPDNFQSRRPNTSFCFLDIRSPGLGDTAMYLCATTTGGGSGANVLTFGAGSRLTVL.

This clonotype was recorded at least ten times. The chain has TRBV6-1 and TRBJ1-3, with no clear D. This CDR3 has 14 amino acids. In germline, CDR1 is MNHNS, CDR2 SASEGT. Trimming pared 4 bases from V and 2 bases from J, leaving 9 bases between. The CDR3, as DNA: TGTGCCAGCAGTGGCGTGGGGACTGGAAACACCATATATTTT. Its protein is CASSGVGTGNTIYF.

The sample holds many counts of this clonotype. V is TRBV7-8 and J is TRBJ2-7, with a weak D call TRBD2 (5 bases). Per the germline V gene, CDR1 is SGHVS and CDR2 is FQNEAQ. V lost 0 bases to trimming and J lost 2 bases, with 8 bases between them. This CDR3 has 14 residues. CDR3 region: CASSLAGSTYEQYF. In nucleotides, the CDR3 is TGTGCCAGCAGCTTAGCGGGGAGTACCTACGAGCAGTACTTC.

This clonotype ranks as medium-sized. The J gene is TRBJ1-6, the V gene TRBV7-2; no definite D call. V lost 5 bases and J lost 3, with 2 bases in between. This CDR3 contains 12 residues. Germline V gene data show CDR1 as SGHTA and CDR2 as FQGNSA. CDR3 amino acids: CASSRYNSPLHF. The CDR3 DNA follows: TGTGCCAGCAGCCGCTATAATTCACCCCTCCACTTT.

In regard to this clonotype: A read error may be the cause here, since a much bigger clone is one base away. The rearrangement uses TRBV24-1 and TRBJ2-7; 8 bases match TRBD1. Unmatched junction bases numbered 11, after V lost 9 bases and J lost 2 bases. CDR3 length equals 15 residues. Germline-derived CDR1 and CDR2 are KGHDR and SFDVKD. The DNA of the CDR3 is TGTGCCACCGTGGGTAGACAGGGGCGCCCCTACGAGCAGTACTTC. Protein product: CATVGRQGRPYEQYF.

There are many counts of this clonotype. This rearrangement joins TRBV15 to TRBJ1-1; D possibly corresponds to TRBD1 (6 bases). The CDR3 is 14 residues long. V dropped 4 bases and J dropped 5 bases, with 14 bases sitting between them. The V gene's germline CDR1 is LNHNV and CDR2 YYDKDF (reference sequence). In nucleotides, the CDR3 is TGTGCCACCAGCACTGGGGGCTCGGGGACTGAAGCTTTCTTT. Protein sequence: CATSTGGSGTEAFF. The full variable domain, rest sourced from reference TRBV15 and TRBJ1-1, is DAMVIQNPRYQVTQFGKPVTLSCSQTLNHNVMYWYQQKSSQAPKLLFHYYDKDFNNEADTPDNFQSRRPNTSFCFLDIRSPGLGDTAMYLCATSTGGSGTEAFFGQGTRLTVV.

The chain recombines TRBV6-1 with TRBJ2-2; D perhaps matches TRBD1 (6 bases). Trimming cost V 5 bases and J 3 bases, with 16 bases left between them. Germline CDR1 and CDR2: MNHNS and SASEGT. The CDR3 consists of 16 residues. CDR3 region: CASSPRDTLYTGELFF. CDR3 coding DNA: TGTGCCAGCAGTCCCCGGGACACCCTGTACACCGGGGAGCTGTTTTTT.

Here the CDR3 DNA reads TGTGCCAGCAGCCCTAGAGTAGGGTGGAATGAGACCCAGTACTTC. Residues: CASSPRVGWNETQYF. The V gene is TRBV7-2, the J gene TRBJ2-5; the D is unclear. This CDR3 comprises 15 residues. Trimming shortened V by 5 bases and J by 5 bases, and 18 bases separated the two germline ends. Germline CDR1 is SGHTA and CDR2 is FQGNSA.

This chain uses TRBV11-2 with TRBJ2-7; the D gene is possibly TRBD2 (5 bases). Germline V CDR1 and CDR2: SGHAT, FQNNGV. There are 17 residues in the CDR3. V was cut by 5 bases and J by 0 bases, with 20 bases left in between. CDR3 in amino acids: CASSPTSWQRDSYEQYF. The CDR3, as DNA: TGTGCCAGCAGCCCAACTTCGTGGCAGAGGGACTCCTACGAGCAGTACTTC.